The 15 T cell receptor beta chains below were found in one sample sequenced in a study of blood T cell repertoires in COVID-19. The assay was immunoSEQ multiplex PCR, and TCRdb's table has in-frame clones only and misses some. Among 200,000 or so clones listed, roughly 90% were seen once. The sequenced sample was PBMCs or T cells enriched from blood (not recorded which). These receptors all stem from a woman aged 40-49 years with acute COVID-19.

The V call is TRBV6-5, the J call TRBJ1-3; D gene uncertain. CDR1 and CDR2 (germline): MNHEY, SVGAGI. Trimming removed 4 bases at V and 0 bases at J, with 10 bases between. The CDR3 extends over 15 amino acids. CDR3 sequence reads: CASSSSPISGNTIYF. The CDR3 DNA reads as TGTGCCAGCAGTTCTAGTCCCATCTCTGGAAACACCATATATTTT.

The chain recombines TRBV2 with TRBJ1-3; TRBD1 agrees at 11 bases. Germline-derived CDR1 and CDR2 are SNHLY and FYNNEI. The CDR3 has 15 residues. The trim removed 6 bases at V and 7 bases at J, leaving 8 bases unmatched. CDR3 protein: CASRDRGLARNTIYF. CDR3 sequence (DNA): TGTGCCAGCAGGGACAGGGGGCTTGCCAGGAACACCATATATTTT.

The chain has TRBV5-8 and TRBJ1-4, with 7 nucleotides matching TRBD1. This CDR3 has 16 residues. Germline trimming cut 4 bases from V and 4 bases from J; bases unmatched to any gene: 10. Looked up from germline, CDR1 is SGHTS and CDR2 is YDEGEE. The CDR3 here is CASSHSGQAINEKLFF. For the CDR3, the DNA is TGTGCCAGCAGCCACTCCGGACAGGCGATTAATGAAAAACTGTTTTTT. Based on the CDR3 plus reference TRBV5-8 and TRBJ1-4, the full variable domain is EAGVTQSPTHLIKTRGQQATLRCSPISGHTSVYWYQQALGLGLQFLLWYDEGEERNRGNFPPRFSGRQFPNYSSELNVNALELEDSALYLCASSHSGQAINEKLFFGSGTQLSVL.

As concerns this clone: At the DNA level, this CDR3 is encoded by other sequences in the same sample as well. J is TRBJ1-2 and V is TRBV18; D gene uncertain. The CDR3 runs 13 residues. The V gene's germline CDR1 is KGHSH and CDR2 LQKENI. V was cut by 3 bases and J by 2 bases, with 7 bases left in between. In DNA, the CDR3 is TGTGCCAGCTCACCTGGCGGGAACTATGGCTACACCTTC. The encoded protein is CASSPGGNYGYTF. Variable domain in full (rest from reference TRBV18 and TRBJ1-2): NAGVMQNPRHLVRRRGQEARLRCSPMKGHSHVYWYRQLPEEGLKFMVYLQKENIIDESGMPKERFSAEFPKEGPSILRIQQVVRGDSAAYFCASSPGGNYGYTFGSGTRLTVV.

The chain employs TRBV13 and TRBJ2-1; 7 positions agree with TRBD2. Germline V gene sequence: CDR1 PRHDT, CDR2 FYEKMQ (reference sequence). Unmatched junction bases numbered 13, after V lost 8 bases and J lost 9 bases. This CDR3 region has 14 residues. This chain's CDR3 is CASRGGLAVREQFF. CDR3 in DNA: TGTGCCAGCCGCGGGGGACTCGCGGTTCGTGAGCAGTTCTTC.

The chain couples TRBV9 to TRBJ1-4, with TRBD1 as a possible D gene (5 bases). CDR1 SGDLS and CDR2 YYNGEE come from the germline V gene. V lost 3 bases and J 2 bases, leaving 11 bases between the germline ends. The CDR3 has 15 amino acids. In nucleotides, the CDR3 is TGTGCCAGCAGCGCCGGGGGTTTGACTAATGAAAAACTGTTTTTT. Translating it yields CASSAGGLTNEKLFF. Full variable domain (remainder filled in from reference TRBV9 and TRBJ1-4): DSGVTQTPKHLITATGQRVTLRCSPRSGDLSVYWYQQSLDQGLQFLIQYYNGEERAKGNILERFSAQQFPDLHSELNLSSLELGDSALYFCASSAGGLTNEKLFFGSGTQLSVL.

The chain couples TRBV30 to TRBJ2-5, with D possibly matching TRBD2 (6 bases). Germline assignment: CDR1 GTSNPN and CDR2 SVGIG (reference sequence). With 5 bases removed from V and 5 bases from J, the gap between germline ends came to 12 bases. This CDR3 has 12 amino acids. The CDR3 coding sequence is TGTGCCTGGGCGGGGTTGAGGGAGACCCAGTACTTC. This codes for CAWAGLRETQYF.

The sample holds one count of this clone. This chain connects TRBV5-1 to TRBJ1-5; TRBD1 is a possible D gene (5 bases). Germline V CDR1 and CDR2: SGHRS, YFSETQ. V lost 0 bases and J 5 bases, leaving 12 bases between the germline ends. The CDR3 spans 15 residues. CDR3 coding DNA: TGCGCCAGCAGCTTGGGTGGAGGGGTCGATCAGCCCCAGCATTTT. Residues: CASSLGGGVDQPQHF.

The chain links TRBV5-4 to TRBJ1-4, with TRBD1 as a possible D gene (5 bases). V lost 4 bases, J lost 3 bases, and 13 bases lay in between. CDR1 SGHNT and CDR2 YYREEE come from the germline V gene (reference sequence). CDR3 length: 15 residues. CDR3 region: CASSLAGGANEKLFF. The CDR3 DNA follows: TGTGCCAGCAGCCTGGCCGGGGGGGCTAATGAAAAACTGTTTTTT.

CDR3 loop: CASREQGYTDTQYF. DNA of the CDR3: TGCGCCAGCAGGGAACAGGGGTACACAGATACGCAGTATTTT. The rearrangement uses TRBV5-1 and TRBJ2-3; TRBD1 matches 7 bases. The germline CDR1 and CDR2 sequences are SGHRS and YFSETQ. CDR3 length: 14 amino acids. Germline trimming cut 5 bases from V and 2 bases from J; bases unmatched to any gene: 5.

The V and J genes are TRBV19 and TRBJ1-5, with a possible D match to TRBD1 (5 bases). Germline CDR1 reads LNHDA; CDR2 reads SQIVND (reference sequence). The CDR3 spans 16 residues. Trimming pared 5 bases from V and 3 bases from J, leaving 17 bases between. The CDR3 region has the DNA TGTGCCAGTAGTGACGGGGACTACGTTGTCAATCAGCCCCAGCATTTT. Translated: CASSDGDYVVNQPQHF.

The chain is built from TRBV30 and TRBJ2-5; D perhaps matches TRBD2 (5 bases). Between the trimmed V and J ends, which lost 0 bases and 5 bases, there was a span of 10 bases. The CDR3 spans 13 residues. Per germline, CDR1 GTSNPN and CDR2 SVGIG (reference sequence). The CDR3 region has the DNA TGTGCCTGGAGTGTACAGACGGGGGAGACCCAGTACTTC. Translating gives CAWSVQTGETQYF. Using reference TRBV30 and TRBJ2-5 for the parts outside the CDR3, the full variable domain is SQTIHQWPATLVQPVGSPLSLECTVEGTSNPNLYWYRQAAGRGLQLLFYSVGIGQISSEVPQNLSASRPQDRQFILSSKKLLLSDSGFYLCAWSVQTGETQYFGPGTRLLVL.

V is TRBV2 and J is TRBJ2-7; possible D gene TRBD2, 7 bases. CDR1 and CDR2 from the germline V gene are SNHLY and FYNNEI. The CDR3 is 18 residues long. V was shortened by 4 bases and J by 2 bases, with 24 bases between the two germline ends. The CDR3 bases are TGTGCCAGCAGTGGGGGGGGCGGAGGGCGGCCCTCAACCTACGAGCAGTACTTC. It is translated as CASSGGGGGRPSTYEQYF.

The chain links TRBV6-2 or TRBV6-3 to TRBJ1-5, with D possibly being TRBD1 (6 bases). The germline V gene encodes CDR1 MNHEY and CDR2 SVGEGT. Between the trimmed V and J ends, which lost 4 bases and 0 bases, there was a span of 7 bases. CDR3 length equals 14 residues. The CDR3 DNA follows: TGTGCCAGCAGTTTGGGGGCTAGCAATCAGCCCCAGCATTTT. Protein product: CASSLGASNQPQHF.

The chain combines TRBV25-1 with TRBJ1-5, with no clear D. CDR1 MGHDK and CDR2 SYGVNS come from the germline V gene. The CDR3 is 13 amino acids. With 10 bases removed from V and 0 bases from J, the gap between germline ends came to 10 bases. Here the CDR3 reads CATQGSSNQPQHF. The CDR3 nucleotides are TGTGCCACCCAAGGGAGTAGCAATCAGCCCCAGCATTTT.